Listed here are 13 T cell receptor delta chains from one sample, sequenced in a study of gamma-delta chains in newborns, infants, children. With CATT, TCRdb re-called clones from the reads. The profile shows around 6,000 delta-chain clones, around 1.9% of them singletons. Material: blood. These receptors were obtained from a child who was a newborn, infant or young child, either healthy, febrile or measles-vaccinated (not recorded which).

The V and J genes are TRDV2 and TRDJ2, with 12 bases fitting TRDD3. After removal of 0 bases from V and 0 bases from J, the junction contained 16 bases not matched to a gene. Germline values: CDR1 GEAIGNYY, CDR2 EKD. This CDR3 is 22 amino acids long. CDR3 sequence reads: CACDTSTGGYHTPSTLTAQLFF. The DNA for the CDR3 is TGTGCCTGTGACACCAGCACTGGGGGATACCATACTCCTTCCACTTTGACAGCACAACTCTTCTTT.

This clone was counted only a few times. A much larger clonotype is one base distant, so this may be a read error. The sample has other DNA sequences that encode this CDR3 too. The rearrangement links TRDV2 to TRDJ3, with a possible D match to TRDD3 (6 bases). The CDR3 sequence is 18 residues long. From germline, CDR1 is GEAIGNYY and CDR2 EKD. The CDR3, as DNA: TGTGCCTGTGACACCGCCGGGGGAGTTTTATGGGACACCCGGCAGATGTTTTTC. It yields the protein CACDTAGGVLWDTRQMFF.

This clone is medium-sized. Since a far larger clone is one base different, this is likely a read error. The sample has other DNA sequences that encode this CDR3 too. CDR3 DNA sequence: TGTGCCTGTGACACCGTACTGGGGGATACGTGGGACACCCGACAGATGTTTTTC. Translated: CACDTVLGDTWDTRQMFF. The chain couples TRDV2 to TRDJ3; 13 bases agree with TRDD3. The ends lost 0 bases at V and 4 bases at J; junction bases unmatched: 2. Per the germline V gene, CDR1 is GEAIGNYY and CDR2 is EKD. CDR3 size: 18 residues.

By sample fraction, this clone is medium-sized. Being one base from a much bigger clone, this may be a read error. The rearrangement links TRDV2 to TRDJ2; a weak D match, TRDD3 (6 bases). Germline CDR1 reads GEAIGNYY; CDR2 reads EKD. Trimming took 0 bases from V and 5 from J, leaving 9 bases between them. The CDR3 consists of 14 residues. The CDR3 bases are TGTGCCTGTGACACCGTGGGGGCTACAGCACAACTCTTCTTT. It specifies CACDTVGATAQLFF.

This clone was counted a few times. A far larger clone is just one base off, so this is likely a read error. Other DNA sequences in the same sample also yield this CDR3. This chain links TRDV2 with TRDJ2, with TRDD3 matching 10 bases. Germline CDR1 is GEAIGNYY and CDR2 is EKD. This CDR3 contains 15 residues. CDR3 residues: CACDKLGDLTAQLFF. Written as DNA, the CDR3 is TGTGCCTGTGACAAACTGGGGGATTTGACGGCACAACTCTTCTTT.

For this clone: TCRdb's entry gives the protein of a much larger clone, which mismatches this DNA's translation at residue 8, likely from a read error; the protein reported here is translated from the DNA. The chain's CDR3 is CACELLGGKTAQLFF. For the CDR3, the DNA is TGTGCCTGTGAACTACTGGGGGGCAAGACAGCACAACTCTTCTTT. This chain connects TRDV2 to TRDJ2; 8 bases fit TRDD3. J lost 4 bases, V lost 4 bases, and 7 bases had no gene match. The CDR3 extends over 15 amino acids. The germline V gene has CDR1 GEAIGNYY and CDR2 EKD.

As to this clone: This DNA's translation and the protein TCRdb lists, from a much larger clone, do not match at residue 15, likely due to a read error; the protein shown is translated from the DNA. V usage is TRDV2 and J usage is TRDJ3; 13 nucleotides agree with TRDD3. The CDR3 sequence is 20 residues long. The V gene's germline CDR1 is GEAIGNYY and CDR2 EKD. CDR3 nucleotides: TGTGCCTGTGACACCGTAATACTGGGGGATACGTCCTGGGACGCCCGACAGATGTTTTTC. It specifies CACDTVILGDTSWDARQMFF.

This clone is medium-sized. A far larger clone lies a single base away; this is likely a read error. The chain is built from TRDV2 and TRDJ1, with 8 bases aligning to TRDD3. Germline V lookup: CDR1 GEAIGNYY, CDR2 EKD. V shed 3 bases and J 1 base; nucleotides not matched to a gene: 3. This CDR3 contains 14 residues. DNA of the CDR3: TGTGCCTGTGACGTACTGGGGGGCACCGATAAACTCATCTTT. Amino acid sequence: CACDVLGGTDKLIF.

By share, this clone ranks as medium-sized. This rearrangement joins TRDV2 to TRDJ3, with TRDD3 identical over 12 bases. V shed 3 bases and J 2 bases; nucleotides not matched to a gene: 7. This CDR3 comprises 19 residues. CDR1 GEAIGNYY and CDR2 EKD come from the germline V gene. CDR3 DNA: TGTGCCTGTGACCCCGTACTGGGGGATACCACCTGGGACACCCGACAGATGTTTTTC. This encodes CACDPVLGDTTWDTRQMFF.

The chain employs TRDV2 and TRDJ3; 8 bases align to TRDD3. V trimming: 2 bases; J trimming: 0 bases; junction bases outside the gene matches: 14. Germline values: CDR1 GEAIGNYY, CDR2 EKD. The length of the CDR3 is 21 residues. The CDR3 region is CACDKKYWGSDRSWDTRQMFF. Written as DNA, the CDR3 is TGTGCCTGTGACAAAAAGTACTGGGGGTCGGACCGCTCCTGGGACACCCGACAGATGTTTTTC.

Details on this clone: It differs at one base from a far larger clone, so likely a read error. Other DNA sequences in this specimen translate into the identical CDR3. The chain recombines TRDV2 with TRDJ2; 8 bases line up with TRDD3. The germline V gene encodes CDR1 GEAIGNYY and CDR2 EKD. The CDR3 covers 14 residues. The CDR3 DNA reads TGTGCCTGTGACACCTGGGGGATGACGGCACAACTCTTCTTT. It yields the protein CACDTWGMTAQLFF.

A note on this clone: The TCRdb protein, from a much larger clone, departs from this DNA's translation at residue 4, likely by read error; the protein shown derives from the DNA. The CDR3 coding sequence is TGTGCCTGTGTCACCGGAGGGATACGGAGCTCCTGGGACACCCGACAGATGTTTTTC. This sequence encodes CACVTGGIRSSWDTRQMFF. The chain links TRDV2 to TRDJ3; 8 nucleotides match TRDD3. Looked up from germline, CDR1 is GEAIGNYY and CDR2 is EKD. This CDR3 has 19 residues.

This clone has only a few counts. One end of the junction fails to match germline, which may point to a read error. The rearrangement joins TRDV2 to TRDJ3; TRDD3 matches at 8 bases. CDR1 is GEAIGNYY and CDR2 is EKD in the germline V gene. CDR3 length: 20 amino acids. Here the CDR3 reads CACGTMGTGGSSWDTRQMFF. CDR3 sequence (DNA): TGTGCCTGTGGCACCATGGGGACTGGGGGGAGCTCCTGGGACACCCGACAGATGTTTTTC.